This T cell receptor beta chain was documented in a study of T cell repertoires in cytomegalovirus infection. Study details: Public TCR beta signatures indicated both CMV infection and matching HLA type.

CDR1 and CDR2 (germline): SGHVS, FNYEAQ. V shed 1 base and J shed 8 bases, with 9 bases lying between them. The length of the CDR3 is 14 residues. TCRdb re-called the reads with MiXCR, one entry per CDR3 protein. Among nearly 700,000 distinct CDR3 sequences listed, roughly 33% were seen once. A few counts support this clonotype. Its antigen is undetermined. General study points: Summed frequency of shared TCR beta families picked out CMV carriers who also had the relevant HLA.

This material consisted of cultured PBMCs, taken from culture after CMV antigen stimulation. This clonotype was obtained from a human donor in good health (CMV status not recorded). Some clones in this sample may be carry-over from other donors' samples. J is TRBJ1-6 and V is TRBV7-6; a possible D gene is TRBD1 (5 bases). The CDR3 nucleotides are TGTGCCAGCAGCTTAGGTGGGGGGGATTCACCCCTCCACTTT. Residues: CASSLGGGDSPLHF.